The present T cell receptor beta chain was sequenced within a study of OX40 agonist ivuxolimab in advanced cancers. About the study: Participants could have had prior anti-PD-1, anti-PD-L1 or anti-CTLA-4 therapy, and around 40% had some.

As for this clone: Its antigen is not identified.

Germline CDR1 is GTSNPN and CDR2 is SVGIG (reference sequence). The V end was cut by 0 bases, the J end by 4 bases, with 7 bases between. CDR3 length: 14 residues. Findings of the study overall: In the 0.1-3.0 mg/kg groups, partial responders showed among the lowest expansion. Fewer expanded clones were found on average in CD4+ than in CD8+ T cells.

Libraries were prepared by immunoSEQ multiplex PCR; TCRdb keeps only in-frame clonotypes and omits some of them. The profile covers under 75,000 clones, with roughly 92% appearing a single time and approximately 8% taken by the ten largest. Excluded were patients having autoimmune disease history or systemic immunosuppression. Sequenced here: CD4+ or CD8+ T cells sorted from blood, sampled in a trial of the OX40 agonist ivuxolimab. This clonotype originated in an adult with an advanced solid tumor such as melanoma, head and neck, liver or kidney cancer. The chain is built from TRBV30 and TRBJ1-6; the D is unclear. The CDR3, as DNA: TGTGCCTGGAGTGTCGACGGGTATAATTCACCCCTCCACTTT. Translated: CAWSVDGYNSPLHF.